This paragraph covers one TCR beta chain sequence. Its target is unknown. Each CDR3 protein is one row after TCRdb ran MiXCR on the 5' RACE reads. In the table there are nearly 300,000 distinct CDR3 sequences, 8.7% of which are singletons. CDR1 is SEHNR, CDR2 FQNEAQ, per germline (reference sequence). The ends lost 5 bases at V and 6 bases at J; junction bases unmatched: 7. There are 15 residues in the CDR3. The data stem from a study of T cells after yellow fever vaccination. Whole-study results and caveats: Contaminants from the bulk population, in the form of abundant clonotypes, could be found in FACS-sorted repertoires.

The source material was CD4+ T cells sorted from PBMCs, sampled 5 days after the yellow fever booster vaccination. This sequence originates from a young man who received the YFV17D yellow fever vaccine. The V call is TRBV7-9, the J call TRBJ2-1; TRBD1 agrees at 10 bases. The CDR3 here is CASSPGQGNSNEQFF. Here the CDR3 DNA reads TGTGCCAGCAGCCCGGGACAGGGGAACTCCAATGAGCAGTTCTTC.